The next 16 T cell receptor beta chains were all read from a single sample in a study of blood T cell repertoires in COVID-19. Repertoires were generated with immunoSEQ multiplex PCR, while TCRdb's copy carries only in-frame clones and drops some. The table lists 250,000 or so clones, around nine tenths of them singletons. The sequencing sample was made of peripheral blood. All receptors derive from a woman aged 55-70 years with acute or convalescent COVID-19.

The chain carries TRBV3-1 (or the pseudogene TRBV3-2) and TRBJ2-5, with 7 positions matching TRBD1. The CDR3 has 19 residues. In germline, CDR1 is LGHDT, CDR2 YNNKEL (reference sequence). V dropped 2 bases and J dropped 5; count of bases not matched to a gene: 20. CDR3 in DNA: TGTGCCAGCAGCCAAAGTTGGGCCACGCAGGGGACAGCTGGGGAGACCCAGTACTTC. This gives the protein CASSQSWATQGTAGETQYF.

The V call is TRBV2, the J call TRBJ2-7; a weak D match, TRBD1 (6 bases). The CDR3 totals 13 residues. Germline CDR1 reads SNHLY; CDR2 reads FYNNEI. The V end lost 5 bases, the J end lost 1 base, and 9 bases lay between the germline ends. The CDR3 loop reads CASSWTASYEQYF. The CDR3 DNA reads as TGTGCCAGCAGTTGGACAGCGTCCTACGAGCAGTACTTC.

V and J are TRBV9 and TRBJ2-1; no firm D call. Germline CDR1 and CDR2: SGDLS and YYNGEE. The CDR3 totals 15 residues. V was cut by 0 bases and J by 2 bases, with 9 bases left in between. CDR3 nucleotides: TGTGCCAGCAGCGTAGTAACAGACCCCTACAATGAGCAGTTCTTC. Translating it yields CASSVVTDPYNEQFF.

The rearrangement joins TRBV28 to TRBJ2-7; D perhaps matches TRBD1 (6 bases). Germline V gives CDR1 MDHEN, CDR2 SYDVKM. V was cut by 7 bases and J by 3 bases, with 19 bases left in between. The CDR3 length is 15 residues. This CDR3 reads CASTPGATGLYEQYF. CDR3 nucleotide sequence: TGTGCCAGCACCCCAGGGGCTACAGGGCTCTACGAGCAGTACTTC.

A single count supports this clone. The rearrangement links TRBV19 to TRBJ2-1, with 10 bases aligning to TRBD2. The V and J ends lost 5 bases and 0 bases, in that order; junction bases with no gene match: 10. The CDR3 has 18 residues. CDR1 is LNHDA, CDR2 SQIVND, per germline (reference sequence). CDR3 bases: TGTGCCAGTAGTTCGAGACTAGCGGGTTTTAGCTCCTACAATGAGCAGTTCTTC. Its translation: CASSSRLAGFSSYNEQFF.

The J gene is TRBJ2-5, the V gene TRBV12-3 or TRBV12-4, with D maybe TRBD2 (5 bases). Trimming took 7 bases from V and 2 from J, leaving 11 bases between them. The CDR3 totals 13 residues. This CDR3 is CASTPREQETQYF. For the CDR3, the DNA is TGTGCCAGCACCCCGAGGGAACAAGAGACCCAGTACTTC.

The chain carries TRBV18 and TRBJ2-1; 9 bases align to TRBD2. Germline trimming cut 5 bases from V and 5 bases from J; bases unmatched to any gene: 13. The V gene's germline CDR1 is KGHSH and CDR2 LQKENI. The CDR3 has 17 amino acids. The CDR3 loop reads CASSAQRLGLADNEQFF. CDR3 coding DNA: TGTGCCAGCTCAGCACAGCGTTTGGGACTAGCAGACAATGAGCAGTTCTTC.

The CDR3 sequence is CASTRTQGAHEQYF. The CDR3 region has the DNA TGTGCCAGCACCCGAACACAGGGGGCTCACGAGCAGTACTTC. The V gene is TRBV6-6, the J gene TRBJ2-7; 9 bases are a match to TRBD1. The CDR3 runs to 14 residues. The germline V gene has CDR1 MNHNY and CDR2 SVGAGI (reference sequence). The J segment lost 5 bases and the V segment lost 7 bases, leaving 9 bases of the junction unmatched.

The CDR3 bases are TGTGCCAGCAGTGAAAGTCAGGGTATAAACTATGGCTACACCTTC. This translates into CASSESQGINYGYTF. The gene calls are TRBV2 and TRBJ1-2; a weak D match, TRBD1 (5 bases). The V end was cut by 2 bases, the J end by 2 bases, with 12 bases between. The length of the CDR3 is 15 residues. The germline V gene has CDR1 SNHLY and CDR2 FYNNEI. The whole variable domain, filled in from reference TRBV2 and TRBJ1-2, reads EPEVTQTPSHQVTQMGQEVILRCVPISNHLYFYWYRQILGQKVEFLVSFYNNEISEKSEIFDDQFSVERPDGSNFTLKIRSTKLEDSAMYFCASSESQGINYGYTFGSGTRLTVV.

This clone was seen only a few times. The CDR3 protein is CASSTQGRRDTGELFF. CDR3 nucleotide sequence: TGTGCCAGCAGCACACAGGGGAGGCGAGACACCGGGGAGCTGTTTTTT. The chain combines TRBV13 with TRBJ2-2, with a tentative D call TRBD1 (7 bases). The CDR3 extends over 16 amino acids. Trimming left V 5 bases short and J 3 bases short, with 16 bases between. The germline gives CDR1 PRHDT, CDR2 FYEKMQ (reference sequence).

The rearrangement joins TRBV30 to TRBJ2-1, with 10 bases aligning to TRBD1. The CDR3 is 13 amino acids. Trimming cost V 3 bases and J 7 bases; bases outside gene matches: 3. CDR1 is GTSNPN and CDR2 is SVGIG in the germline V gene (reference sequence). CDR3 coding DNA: TGTGCCTGGAGCCGACAGGGGGCGAATGAGCAGTTCTTC. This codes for CAWSRQGANEQFF. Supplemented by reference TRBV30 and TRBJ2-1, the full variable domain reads SQTIHQWPATLVQPVGSPLSLECTVEGTSNPNLYWYRQAAGRGLQLLFYSVGIGQISSEVPQNLSASRPQDRQFILSSKKLLLSDSGFYLCAWSRQGANEQFFGPGTRLTVL.

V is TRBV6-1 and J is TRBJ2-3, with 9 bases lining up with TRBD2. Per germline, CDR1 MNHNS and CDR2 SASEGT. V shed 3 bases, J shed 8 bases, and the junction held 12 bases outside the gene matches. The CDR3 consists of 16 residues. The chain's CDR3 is CASSEPGTSRRITQYF. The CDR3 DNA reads TGTGCCAGCAGTGAGCCCGGGACTAGCCGAAGAATTACGCAGTATTTT.

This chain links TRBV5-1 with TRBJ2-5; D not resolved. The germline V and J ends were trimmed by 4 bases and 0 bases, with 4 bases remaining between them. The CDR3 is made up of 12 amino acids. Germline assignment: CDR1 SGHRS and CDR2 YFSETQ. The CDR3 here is CASSPDQETQYF. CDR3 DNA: TGCGCCAGCAGCCCCGACCAAGAGACCCAGTACTTC.

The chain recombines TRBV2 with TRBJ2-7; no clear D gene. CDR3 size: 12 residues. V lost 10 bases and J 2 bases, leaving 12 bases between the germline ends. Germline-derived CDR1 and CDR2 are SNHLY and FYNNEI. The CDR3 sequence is CAITIRTYEQYF. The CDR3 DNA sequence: TGTGCCATCACTATAAGGACCTACGAGCAGTACTTC.

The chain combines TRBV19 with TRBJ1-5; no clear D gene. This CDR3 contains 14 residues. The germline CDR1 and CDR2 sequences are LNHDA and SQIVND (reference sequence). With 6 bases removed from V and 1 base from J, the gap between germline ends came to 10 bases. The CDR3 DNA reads TGTGCCAGTAGAGTGGACTCAAGCAATCAGCCCCAGCATTTT. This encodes CASRVDSSNQPQHF.

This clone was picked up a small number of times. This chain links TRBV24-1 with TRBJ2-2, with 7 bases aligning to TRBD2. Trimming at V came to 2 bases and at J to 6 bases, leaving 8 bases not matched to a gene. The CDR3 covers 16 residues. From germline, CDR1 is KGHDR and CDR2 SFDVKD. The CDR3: CATSDSGTIAPGELFF. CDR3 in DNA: TGTGCCACCAGTGATTCCGGGACTATCGCCCCCGGGGAGCTGTTTTTT.